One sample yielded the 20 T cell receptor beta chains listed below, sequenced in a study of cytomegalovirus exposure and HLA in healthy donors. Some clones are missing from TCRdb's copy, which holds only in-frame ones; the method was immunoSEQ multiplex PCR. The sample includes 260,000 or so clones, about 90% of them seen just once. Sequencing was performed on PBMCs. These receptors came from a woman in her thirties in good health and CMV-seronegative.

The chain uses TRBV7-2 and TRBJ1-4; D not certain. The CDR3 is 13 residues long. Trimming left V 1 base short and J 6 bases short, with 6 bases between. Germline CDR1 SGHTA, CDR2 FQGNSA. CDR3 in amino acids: CASSLGGDEKLFF. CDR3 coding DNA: TGTGCCAGCAGCTTAGGGGGAGATGAAAAACTGTTTTTT.

This CDR3 reads CASSLDAQGAVGYTF. CDR3 DNA: TGTGCCAGCAGCTTGGATGCTCAGGGGGCGGTAGGCTACACCTTC. V is TRBV5-5 and J is TRBJ1-2; TRBD1 aligns across 8 bases. Germline values: CDR1 SGHKS, CDR2 YYEKEE (reference sequence). V lost 0 bases and J lost 8; bases outside the gene matches: 9. This CDR3 has 15 amino acids.

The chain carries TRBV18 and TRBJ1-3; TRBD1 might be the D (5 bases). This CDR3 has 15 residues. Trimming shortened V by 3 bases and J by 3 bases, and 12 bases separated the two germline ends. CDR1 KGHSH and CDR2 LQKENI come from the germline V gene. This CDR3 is CASSPSQGIGNTIYF. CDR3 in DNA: TGTGCCAGCTCACCGTCTCAGGGAATTGGAAACACCATATATTTT.

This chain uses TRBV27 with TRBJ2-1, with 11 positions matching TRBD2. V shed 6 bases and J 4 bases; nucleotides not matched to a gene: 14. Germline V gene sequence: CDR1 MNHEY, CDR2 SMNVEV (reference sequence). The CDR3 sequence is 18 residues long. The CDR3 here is CASRPLAGGAGAYNEQFF. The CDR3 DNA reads TGTGCCAGCAGACCGCTAGCGGGGGGCGCGGGTGCGTACAATGAGCAGTTCTTC.

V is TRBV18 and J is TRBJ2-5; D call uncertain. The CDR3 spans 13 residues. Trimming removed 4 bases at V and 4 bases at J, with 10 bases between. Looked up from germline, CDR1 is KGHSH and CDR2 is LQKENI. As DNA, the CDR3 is TGTGCCAGCTCACTAACGAAGGGAGAGACCCAGTACTTC. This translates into CASSLTKGETQYF.

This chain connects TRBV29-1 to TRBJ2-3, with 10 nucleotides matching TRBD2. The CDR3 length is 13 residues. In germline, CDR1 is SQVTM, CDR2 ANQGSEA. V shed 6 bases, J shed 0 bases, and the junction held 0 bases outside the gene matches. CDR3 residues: CSVAGGSTDTQYF. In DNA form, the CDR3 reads TGCAGCGTAGCGGGAGGGAGCACAGATACGCAGTATTTT.

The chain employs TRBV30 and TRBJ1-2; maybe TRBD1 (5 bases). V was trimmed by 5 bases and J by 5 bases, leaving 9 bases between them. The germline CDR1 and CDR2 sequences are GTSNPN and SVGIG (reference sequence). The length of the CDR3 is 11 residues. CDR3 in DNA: TGTGCCTGGGACAGAAATTATGGCTACACCTTC. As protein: CAWDRNYGYTF.

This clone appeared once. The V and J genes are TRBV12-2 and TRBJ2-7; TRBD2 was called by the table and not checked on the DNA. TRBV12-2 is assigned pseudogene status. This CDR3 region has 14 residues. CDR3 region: CASHKGLTLYEQYF. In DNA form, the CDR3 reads TGTGCAAGTCACAAGGGACTAACCCTCTACGAGCAGTACTTC.

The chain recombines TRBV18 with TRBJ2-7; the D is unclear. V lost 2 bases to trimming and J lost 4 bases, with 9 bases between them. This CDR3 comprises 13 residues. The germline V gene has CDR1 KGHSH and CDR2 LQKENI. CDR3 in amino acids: CASSPSLGYEQYF. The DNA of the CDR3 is TGTGCCAGCTCACCAAGCCTCGGGTACGAGCAGTACTTC. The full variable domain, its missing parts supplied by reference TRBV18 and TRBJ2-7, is NAGVMQNPRHLVRRRGQEARLRCSPMKGHSHVYWYRQLPEEGLKFMVYLQKENIIDESGMPKERFSAEFPKEGPSILRIQQVVRGDSAAYFCASSPSLGYEQYFGPGTRLTVT.

The CDR3 DNA sequence: TGCGCCAGCAGCCAAGGCAGGGCGGGCACTGAAGCTTTCTTT. It yields the protein CASSQGRAGTEAFF. This rearrangement joins TRBV4-3 to TRBJ1-1; TRBD1 might be the D (5 bases). CDR1 LGHNA and CDR2 YSLEER come from the germline V gene. V lost 1 base to trimming and J lost 4 bases, with 10 bases between them. The CDR3 spans 14 residues.

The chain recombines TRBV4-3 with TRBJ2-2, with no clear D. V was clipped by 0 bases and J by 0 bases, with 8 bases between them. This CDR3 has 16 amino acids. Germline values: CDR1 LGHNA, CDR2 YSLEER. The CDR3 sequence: CASSQDLLANTGELFF. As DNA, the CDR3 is TGCGCCAGCAGCCAAGATCTCCTAGCGAACACCGGGGAGCTGTTTTTT.

The CDR3 reads CASSRGTVGAYEQYF. DNA of the CDR3: TGCGCCAGCAGCCGGGGGACGGTCGGAGCCTACGAGCAGTACTTC. The J gene is TRBJ2-7, the V gene TRBV5-1, with D maybe TRBD2 (6 bases). CDR3 length: 15 residues. Germline CDR1 and CDR2: SGHRS and YFSETQ. The V end was cut by 4 bases, the J end by 2 bases, with 16 bases between.

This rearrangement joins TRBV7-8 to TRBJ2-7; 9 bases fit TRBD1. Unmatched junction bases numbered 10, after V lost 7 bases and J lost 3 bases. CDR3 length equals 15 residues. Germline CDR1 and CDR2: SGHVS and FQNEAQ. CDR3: CASKEGWDRVYEQYF. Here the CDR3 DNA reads TGTGCCAGCAAAGAGGGCTGGGACAGGGTCTACGAGCAGTACTTC.

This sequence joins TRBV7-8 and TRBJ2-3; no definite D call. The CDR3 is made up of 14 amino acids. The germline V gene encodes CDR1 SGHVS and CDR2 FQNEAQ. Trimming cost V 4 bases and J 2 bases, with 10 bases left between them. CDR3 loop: CASSSIPTTDTQYF. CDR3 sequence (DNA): TGTGCCAGCAGCTCTATCCCCACCACAGATACGCAGTATTTT.

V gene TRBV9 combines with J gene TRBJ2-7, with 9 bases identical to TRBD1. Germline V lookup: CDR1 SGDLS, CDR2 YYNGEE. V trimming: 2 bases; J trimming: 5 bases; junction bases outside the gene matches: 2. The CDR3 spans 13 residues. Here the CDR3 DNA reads TGTGCCAGCAGCGTTTGGACAGGGGACGAGCAGTACTTC. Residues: CASSVWTGDEQYF. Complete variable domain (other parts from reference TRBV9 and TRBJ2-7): DSGVTQTPKHLITATGQRVTLRCSPRSGDLSVYWYQQSLDQGLQFLIQYYNGEERAKGNILERFSAQQFPDLHSELNLSSLELGDSALYFCASSVWTGDEQYFGPGTRLTVT.

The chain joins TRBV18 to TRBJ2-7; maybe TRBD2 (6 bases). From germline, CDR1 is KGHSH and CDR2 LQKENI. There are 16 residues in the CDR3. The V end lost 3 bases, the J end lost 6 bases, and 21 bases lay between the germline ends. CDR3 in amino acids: CASSPSAGAGRGEQYF. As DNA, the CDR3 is TGTGCCAGCTCACCGAGCGCTGGGGCGGGAAGGGGCGAGCAGTACTTC.

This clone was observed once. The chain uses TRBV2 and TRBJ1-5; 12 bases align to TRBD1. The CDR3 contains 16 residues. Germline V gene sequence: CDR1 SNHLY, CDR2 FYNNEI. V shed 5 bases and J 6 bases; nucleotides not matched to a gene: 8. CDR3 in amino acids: CASSKGGQGASQPQHF. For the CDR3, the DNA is TGTGCCAGCAGTAAGGGGGGACAGGGGGCAAGTCAGCCCCAGCATTTT.

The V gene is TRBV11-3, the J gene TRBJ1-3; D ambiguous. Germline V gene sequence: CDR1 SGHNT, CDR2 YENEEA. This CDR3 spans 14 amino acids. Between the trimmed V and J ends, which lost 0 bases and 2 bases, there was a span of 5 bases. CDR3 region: CASSLEGTGNTIYF. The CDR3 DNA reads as TGTGCCAGCAGCTTAGAGGGTACTGGAAACACCATATATTTT.

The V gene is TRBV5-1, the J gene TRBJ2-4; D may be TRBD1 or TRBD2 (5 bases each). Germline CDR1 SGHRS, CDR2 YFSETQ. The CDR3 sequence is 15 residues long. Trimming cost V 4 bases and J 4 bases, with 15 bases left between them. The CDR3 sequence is CASSPNWGIKNIQYF. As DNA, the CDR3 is TGCGCCAGCAGCCCCAATTGGGGGATAAAAAACATTCAGTACTTC.

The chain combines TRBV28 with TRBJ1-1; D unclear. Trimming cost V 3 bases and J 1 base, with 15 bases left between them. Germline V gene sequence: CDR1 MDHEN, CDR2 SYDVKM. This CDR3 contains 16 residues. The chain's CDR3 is CASSLSSVPANTEAFF. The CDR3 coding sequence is TGTGCCAGCAGTTTGTCTAGCGTTCCGGCGAACACTGAAGCTTTCTTT.